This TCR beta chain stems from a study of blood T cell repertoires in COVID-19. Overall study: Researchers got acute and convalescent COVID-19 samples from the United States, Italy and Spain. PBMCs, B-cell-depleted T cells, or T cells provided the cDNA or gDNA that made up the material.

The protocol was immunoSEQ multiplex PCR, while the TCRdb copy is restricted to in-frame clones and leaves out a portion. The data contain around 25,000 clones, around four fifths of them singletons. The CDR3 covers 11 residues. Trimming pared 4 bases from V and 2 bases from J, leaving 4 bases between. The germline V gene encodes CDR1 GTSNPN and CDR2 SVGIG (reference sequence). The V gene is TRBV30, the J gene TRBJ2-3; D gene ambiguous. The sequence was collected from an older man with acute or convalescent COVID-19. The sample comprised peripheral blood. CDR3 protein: CAWTDTDTQYF. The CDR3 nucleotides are TGTGCCTGGACAGACACAGATACGCAGTATTTT.